Listed below are T cell receptor beta chains from one sample, sequenced in a study of blood T cell repertoires in COVID-19. The data were produced by immunoSEQ multiplex PCR, yet TCRdb's version contains in-frame clones alone and is incomplete. Among around 100,000 clones listed, roughly 89% were seen once. The specimen sequenced was peripheral blood. The receptors derive from a woman aged 50 to 60 with COVID-19, enrolled during active disease. CDR3s include the opening cysteine and the closing phenylalanine or tryptophan. The D gene is left open where the match is weak. Rows may omit the clone size; those that give it use once, few, many or a size class.

abundance	v_gene	d_gene	j_gene	CDR3nt	CDR3aa
NA	TRBV7-8	NA	TRBJ1-5	TGTGCCAGCAGCTTAGGTTTCTTTAATAGCAATCAGCCCCAGCATTTT	CASSLGFFNSNQPQHF
NA	TRBV5-1	TRBD1	TRBJ1-2	TGCGCCAGCAGGGGGACAGGGAATTATGGCTACACCTTC	CASRGTGNYGYTF
NA	TRBV5-5	NA	TRBJ2-5	TGTGCCAGCAGCCACAGCAGGGGCGGCGGGGAGACCCAGTACTTC	CASSHSRGGGETQYF
NA	TRBV6-1	NA	TRBJ1-2	TGTGCCAGCAGTGAAGGGTACTCAGGCTATGGCTACACCTTC	CASSEGYSGYGYTF
NA	TRBV27	TRBD1	TRBJ2-7	TGTGCCAGCAGTGGACAGGGGGGTGCCTACGAGCAGTACTTC	CASSGQGGAYEQYF
NA	TRBV11-2	NA	TRBJ1-1	TGTGCCAGCAGCTTCGATTTGGGAGAGCGCACTGAAGCTTTCTTT	CASSFDLGERTEAFF
NA	TRBV5-5	NA	TRBJ2-7	TGTGCCAGCAGCATGGCAAGAAGGGACACGTACCCTCTGGAGCAGTACTTC	CASSMARRDTYPLEQYF
once	TRBV9	NA	TRBJ1-3	TGTGCCAGCAGCCCAAGAGACACCTCTGGAAACACCATATATTTT	CASSPRDTSGNTIYF
NA	TRBV28	TRBD1	TRBJ1-2	TGTGCCAGCAGTCTAACCCGGGACAGGGGCGAGGATGGCTACACCTTC	CASSLTRDRGEDGYTF
NA	TRBV5-5	NA	TRBJ1-3	TGTGCCAGCAGCTCCTCTACAGGGATTGACGGAAACACCATATATTTT	CASSSSTGIDGNTIYF
NA	TRBV10-3	NA	TRBJ2-2	TGTGCCATCATGGGCAGGAACACCGGGGAGCTGTTTTTT	CAIMGRNTGELFF